What follows is one T cell receptor beta chain and its context. The data originate from a study of blood T cell repertoires in COVID-19. TCRdb's copy holds only in-frame clones and misses some; the assay was immunoSEQ multiplex PCR. The data hold under 120,000 clones, with 69% observed a single time. With V trimmed by 6 bases and J by 12 bases, 11 bases remained unmatched. The CDR3 contains 15 residues. The germline V gene encodes CDR1 MNHEY and CDR2 SMNVEV (reference sequence). The TCR sequence derives from a man older than 75 with acute or convalescent COVID-19. The sequencing input was peripheral blood. The chain joins TRBV27 to TRBJ1-4; 12 bases fit TRBD1. CDR3 protein: CASSFSGTGGLELFF. The CDR3 nucleotides are TGTGCCAGCAGCTTCTCCGGGACAGGGGGCTTGGAACTGTTTTTT.